This T cell receptor (beta chain) comes out of a study of OX40 agonist ivuxolimab in advanced cancers. Whole-study context: People in dose escalation had one of these cancers: hepatocellular carcinoma, melanoma, renal cell or head and neck cancer. Study-wide points: On average, CD8+ T cells showed a greater number of expanded clones than CD4+.

TCRdb's table, derived via immunoSEQ multiplex PCR, lists solely in-frame clones and lacks some. The sample holds about 72,000 clones; about 93% are singletons and the top ten take approximately 6%. The sampling schedule covered blood at baseline, cycle 4 day 1, and cycle 7 day 1. On this clone: What it recognizes is unknown.

The material was CD4+ or CD8+ T cells sorted from blood, obtained in a trial of the OX40 agonist ivuxolimab. The origin of this receptor is an adult with an advanced solid tumor such as melanoma, head and neck, liver or kidney cancer.

The CDR3 sequence is CASGNLNTEAFF. Here the CDR3 DNA reads TGTGCCAGCGGGAACTTGAACACTGAAGCTTTCTTT. The chain recombines TRBV9 with TRBJ1-1; the D is unclear. V dropped 7 bases and J dropped 0 bases, with 7 bases sitting between them. Germline V gives CDR1 SGDLS, CDR2 YYNGEE. The CDR3 spans 12 residues.